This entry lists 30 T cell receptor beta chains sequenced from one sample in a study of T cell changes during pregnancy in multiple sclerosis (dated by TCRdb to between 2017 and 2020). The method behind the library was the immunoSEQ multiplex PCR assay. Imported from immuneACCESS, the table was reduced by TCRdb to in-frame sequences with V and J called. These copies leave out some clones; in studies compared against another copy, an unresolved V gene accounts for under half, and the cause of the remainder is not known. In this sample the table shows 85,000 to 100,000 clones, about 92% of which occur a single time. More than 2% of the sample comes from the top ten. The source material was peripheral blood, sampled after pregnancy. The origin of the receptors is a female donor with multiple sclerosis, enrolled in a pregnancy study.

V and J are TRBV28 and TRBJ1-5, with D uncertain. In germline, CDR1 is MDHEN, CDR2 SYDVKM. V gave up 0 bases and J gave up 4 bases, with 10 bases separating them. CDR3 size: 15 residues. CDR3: CASSLWRQQNQPQHF. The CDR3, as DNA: TGTGCCAGCAGTTTATGGCGGCAGCAGAATCAGCCCCAGCATTTT.

The CDR3 here is CASSPALQGAGVDGYTF. DNA of the CDR3: TGTGCCAGCAGCCCCGCATTACAGGGTGCCGGCGTTGATGGCTACACCTTC. This chain uses TRBV9 with TRBJ1-2; the D gene is possibly TRBD1 (6 bases). This CDR3 has 17 amino acids. With 4 bases removed from V and 6 bases from J, the gap between germline ends came to 25 bases. Germline CDR1 SGDLS, CDR2 YYNGEE.

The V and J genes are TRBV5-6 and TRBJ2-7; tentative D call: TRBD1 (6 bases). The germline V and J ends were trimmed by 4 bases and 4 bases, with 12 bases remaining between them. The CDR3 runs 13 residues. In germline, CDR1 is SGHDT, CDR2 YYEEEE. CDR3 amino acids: CASSQDRSYEQYF. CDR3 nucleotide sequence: TGTGCCAGCAGCCAGGACAGATCGTACGAGCAGTACTTC. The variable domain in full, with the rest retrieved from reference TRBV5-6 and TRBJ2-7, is DAGVTQSPTHLIKTRGQQVTLRCSPKSGHDTVSWYQQALGQGPQFIFQYYEEEERQRGNFPDRFSGHQFPNYSSELNVNALLLGDSALYLCASSQDRSYEQYFGPGTRLTVT.

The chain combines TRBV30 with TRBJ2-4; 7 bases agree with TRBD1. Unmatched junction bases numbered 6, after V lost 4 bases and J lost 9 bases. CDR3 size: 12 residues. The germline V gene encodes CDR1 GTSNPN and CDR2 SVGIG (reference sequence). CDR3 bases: TGTGCCTGGATTGGCGCAGGGGGCATTCAGTACTTC. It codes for CAWIGAGGIQYF.

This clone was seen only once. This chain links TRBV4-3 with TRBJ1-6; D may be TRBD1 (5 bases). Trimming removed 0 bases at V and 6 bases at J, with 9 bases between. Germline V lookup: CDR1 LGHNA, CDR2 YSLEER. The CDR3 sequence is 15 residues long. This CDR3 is CASSQDGGGNSPLHF. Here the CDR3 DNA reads TGCGCCAGCAGCCAAGATGGGGGAGGTAATTCACCCCTCCACTTT.

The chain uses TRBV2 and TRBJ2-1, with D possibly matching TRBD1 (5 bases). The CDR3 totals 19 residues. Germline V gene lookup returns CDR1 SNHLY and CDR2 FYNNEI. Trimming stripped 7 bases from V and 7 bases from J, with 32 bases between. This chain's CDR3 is CASTKARRVPGWSSNEQFF. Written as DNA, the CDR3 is TGTGCCAGCACCAAGGCCCGCAGGGTCCCAGGGTGGAGTTCGAATGAGCAGTTCTTC.

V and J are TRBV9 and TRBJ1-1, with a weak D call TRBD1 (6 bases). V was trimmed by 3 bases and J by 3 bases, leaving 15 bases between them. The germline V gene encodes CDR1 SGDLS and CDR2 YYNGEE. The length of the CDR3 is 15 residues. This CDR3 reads CASSAGHTEDTEAFF. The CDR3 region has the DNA TGTGCCAGCAGCGCGGGACACACGGAGGACACTGAAGCTTTCTTT.

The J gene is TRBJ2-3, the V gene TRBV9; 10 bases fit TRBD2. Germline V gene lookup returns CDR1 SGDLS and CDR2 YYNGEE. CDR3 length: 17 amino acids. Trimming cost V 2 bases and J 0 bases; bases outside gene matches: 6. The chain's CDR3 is CASSVSTSGASTDTQYF. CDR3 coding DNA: TGTGCCAGCAGCGTTAGTACTAGCGGGGCTAGCACAGATACGCAGTATTTT.

The CDR3 loop is CASSLAQMNTEAFF. The CDR3 DNA sequence: TGCGCCAGCAGCTTGGCACAGATGAACACTGAAGCTTTCTTT. The V call is TRBV5-1, the J call TRBJ1-1, with D unclear. The CDR3 extends over 14 amino acids. CDR1 and CDR2 (germline): SGHRS, YFSETQ. V dropped 0 bases and J dropped 0 bases, with 6 bases sitting between them. Variable domain in full (rest from reference TRBV5-1 and TRBJ1-1): KAGVTQTPRYLIKTRGQQVTLSCSPISGHRSVSWYQQTPGQGLQFLFEYFSETQRNKGNFPGRFSGRQFSNSRSEMNVSTLELGDSALYLCASSLAQMNTEAFFGQGTRLTVV.

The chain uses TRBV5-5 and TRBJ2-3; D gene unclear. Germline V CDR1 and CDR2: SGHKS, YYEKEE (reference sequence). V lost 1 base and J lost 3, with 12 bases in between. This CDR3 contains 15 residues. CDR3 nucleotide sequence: TGTGCCAGCAGCTTGCCCGGCCTCGGGACAGATACGCAGTATTTT. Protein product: CASSLPGLGTDTQYF. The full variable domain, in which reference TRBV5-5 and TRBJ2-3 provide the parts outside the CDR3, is DAGVTQSPTHLIKTRGQQVTLRCSPISGHKSVSWYQQVLGQGPQFIFQYYEKEERGRGNFPDRFSARQFPNYSSELNVNALLLGDSALYLCASSLPGLGTDTQYFGPGTRLTVL.

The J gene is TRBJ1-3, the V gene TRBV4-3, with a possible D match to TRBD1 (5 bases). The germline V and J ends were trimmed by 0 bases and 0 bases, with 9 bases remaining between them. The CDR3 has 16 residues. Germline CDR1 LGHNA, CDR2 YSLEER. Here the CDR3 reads CASSQEGAFSGNTIYF. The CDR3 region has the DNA TGCGCCAGCAGCCAAGAAGGGGCGTTCTCTGGAAACACCATATATTTT.

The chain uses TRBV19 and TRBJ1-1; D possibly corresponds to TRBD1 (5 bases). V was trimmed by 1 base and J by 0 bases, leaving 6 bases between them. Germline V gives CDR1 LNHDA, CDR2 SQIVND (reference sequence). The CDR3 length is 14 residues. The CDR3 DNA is TGTGCCAGTAGTATAGCCAGGGTGAACACTGAAGCTTTCTTT. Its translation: CASSIARVNTEAFF.

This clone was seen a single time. CDR3 DNA: TGTGCCAGCAGCTTGAGACGGAGCTATGGCTACACCTTC. This codes for CASSLRRSYGYTF. The rearrangement joins TRBV5-6 to TRBJ1-2; D unclear. This CDR3 has 13 residues. The V end was cut by 1 base, the J end by 4 bases, with 8 bases between. Per germline, CDR1 SGHDT and CDR2 YYEEEE.

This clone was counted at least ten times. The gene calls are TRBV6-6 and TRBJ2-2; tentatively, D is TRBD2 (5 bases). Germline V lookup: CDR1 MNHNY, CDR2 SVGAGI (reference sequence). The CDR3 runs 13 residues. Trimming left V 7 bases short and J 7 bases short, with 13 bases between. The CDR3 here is CASNPYRDGELFF. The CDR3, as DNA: TGTGCCAGCAATCCTTACCGGGACGGGGAGCTGTTTTTT.

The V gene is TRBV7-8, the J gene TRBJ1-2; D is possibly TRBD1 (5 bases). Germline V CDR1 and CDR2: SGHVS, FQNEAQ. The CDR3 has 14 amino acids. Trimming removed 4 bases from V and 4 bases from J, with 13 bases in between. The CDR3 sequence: CASSSNPGVYGYTF. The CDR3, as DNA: TGTGCCAGCAGCTCCAACCCGGGGGTCTATGGCTACACCTTC.

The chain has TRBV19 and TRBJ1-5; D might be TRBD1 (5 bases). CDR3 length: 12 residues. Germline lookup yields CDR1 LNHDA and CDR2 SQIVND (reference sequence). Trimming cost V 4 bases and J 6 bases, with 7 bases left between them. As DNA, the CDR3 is TGTGCCAGTAGTACAGGGATTCAGCCCCAGCATTTT. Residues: CASSTGIQPQHF.

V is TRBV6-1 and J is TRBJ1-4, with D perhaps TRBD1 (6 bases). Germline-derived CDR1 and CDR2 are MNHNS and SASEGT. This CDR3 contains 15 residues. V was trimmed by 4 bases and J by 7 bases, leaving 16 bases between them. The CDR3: CASSGSRRQVEKLFF. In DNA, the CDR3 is TGTGCCAGCAGTGGGTCACGTCGACAGGTTGAAAAACTGTTTTTT.

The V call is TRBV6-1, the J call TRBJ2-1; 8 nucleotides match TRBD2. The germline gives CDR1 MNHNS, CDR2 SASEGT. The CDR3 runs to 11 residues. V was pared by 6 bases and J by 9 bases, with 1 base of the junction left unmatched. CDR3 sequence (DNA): TGTGCCAGCAGGGCGGGGGGTGAGCAGTTCTTC. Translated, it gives CASRAGGEQFF.

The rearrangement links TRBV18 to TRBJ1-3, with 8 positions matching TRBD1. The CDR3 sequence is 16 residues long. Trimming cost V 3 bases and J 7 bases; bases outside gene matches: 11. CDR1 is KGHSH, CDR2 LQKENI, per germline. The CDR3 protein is CASSPPQGERGNTIYF. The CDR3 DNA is TGTGCCAGCTCACCCCCACAGGGGGAACGCGGGAACACCATATATTTT.

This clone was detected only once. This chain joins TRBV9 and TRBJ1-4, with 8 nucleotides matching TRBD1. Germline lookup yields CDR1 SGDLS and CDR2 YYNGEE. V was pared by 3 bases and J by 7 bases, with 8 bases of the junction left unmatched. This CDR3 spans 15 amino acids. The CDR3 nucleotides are TGTGCCAGCAGCGGAACAGGGGGATTAGGTGAAAAACTGTTTTTT. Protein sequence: CASSGTGGLGEKLFF.

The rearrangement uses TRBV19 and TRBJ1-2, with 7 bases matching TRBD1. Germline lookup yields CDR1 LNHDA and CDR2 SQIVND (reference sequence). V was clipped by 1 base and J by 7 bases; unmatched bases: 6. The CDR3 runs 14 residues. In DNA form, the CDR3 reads TGTGCCAGTAGTATAGCCGGGGGACAGCGTGGCTACACCTTC. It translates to CASSIAGGQRGYTF.

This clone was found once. In nucleotides, the CDR3 is TGTGCCAGCAGCTTTACGGGCCGGGGTGGCACTGAAGCTTTCTTT. It specifies CASSFTGRGGTEAFF. V gene TRBV7-8 combines with J gene TRBJ1-1; D uncertain. CDR1 SGHVS and CDR2 FQNEAQ come from the germline V gene. This CDR3 is built from 15 residues. Trimming stripped 3 bases from V and 4 bases from J, with 15 bases between.

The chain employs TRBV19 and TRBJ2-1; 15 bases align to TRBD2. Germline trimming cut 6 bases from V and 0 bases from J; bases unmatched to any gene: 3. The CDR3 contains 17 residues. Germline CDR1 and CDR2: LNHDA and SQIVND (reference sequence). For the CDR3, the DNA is TGTGCCAGTAGGCCGGGACTAGCGGGGGGCTCCTACAATGAGCAGTTCTTC. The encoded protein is CASRPGLAGGSYNEQFF.

This CDR3 reads CASETGLSNQPQHF. Here the CDR3 DNA reads TGTGCCAGCGAGACAGGGCTTAGCAATCAGCCCCAGCATTTT. The gene calls are TRBV5-5 and TRBJ1-5; 7 bases match TRBD1. CDR1 is SGHKS and CDR2 is YYEKEE in the germline V gene (reference sequence). The CDR3 length is 14 residues. The J segment lost 0 bases and the V segment lost 7 bases, leaving 4 bases of the junction unmatched. Based on the CDR3 plus reference TRBV5-5 and TRBJ1-5, the full variable domain is DAGVTQSPTHLIKTRGQQVTLRCSPISGHKSVSWYQQVLGQGPQFIFQYYEKEERGRGNFPDRFSARQFPNYSSELNVNALLLGDSALYLCASETGLSNQPQHFGDGTRLSIL.

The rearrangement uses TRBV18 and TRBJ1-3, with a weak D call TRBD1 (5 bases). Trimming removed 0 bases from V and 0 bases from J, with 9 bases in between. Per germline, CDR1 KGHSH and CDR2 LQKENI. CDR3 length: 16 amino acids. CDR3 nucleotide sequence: TGTGCCAGCTCACCACCTATCCAGGGCTCTGGAAACACCATATATTTT. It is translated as CASSPPIQGSGNTIYF. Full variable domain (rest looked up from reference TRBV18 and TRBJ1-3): NAGVMQNPRHLVRRRGQEARLRCSPMKGHSHVYWYRQLPEEGLKFMVYLQKENIIDESGMPKERFSAEFPKEGPSILRIQQVVRGDSAAYFCASSPPIQGSGNTIYFGEGSWLTVV.

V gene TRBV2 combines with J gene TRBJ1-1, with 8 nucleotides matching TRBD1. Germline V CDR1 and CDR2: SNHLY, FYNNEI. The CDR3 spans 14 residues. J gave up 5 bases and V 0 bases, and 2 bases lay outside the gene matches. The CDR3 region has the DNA TGTGCCAGCAGTGAAGCCAGGGGGCGAACTGAAGCTTTCTTT. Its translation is CASSEARGRTEAFF. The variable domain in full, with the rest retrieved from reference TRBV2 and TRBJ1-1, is EPEVTQTPSHQVTQMGQEVILRCVPISNHLYFYWYRQILGQKVEFLVSFYNNEISEKSEIFDDQFSVERPDGSNFTLKIRSTKLEDSAMYFCASSEARGRTEAFFGQGTRLTVV.

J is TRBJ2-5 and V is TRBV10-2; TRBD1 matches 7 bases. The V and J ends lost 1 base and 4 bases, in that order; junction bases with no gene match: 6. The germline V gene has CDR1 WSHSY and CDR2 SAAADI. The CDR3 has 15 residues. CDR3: CASSEFRQGRETQYF. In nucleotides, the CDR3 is TGCGCCAGCAGTGAGTTTAGACAGGGACGAGAGACCCAGTACTTC.

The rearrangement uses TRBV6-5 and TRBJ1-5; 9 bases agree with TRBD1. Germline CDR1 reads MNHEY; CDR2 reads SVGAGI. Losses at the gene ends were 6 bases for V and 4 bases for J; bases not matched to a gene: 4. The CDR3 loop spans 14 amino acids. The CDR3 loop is CASRRQGGNQPQHF. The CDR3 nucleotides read TGTGCCAGCAGGCGACAGGGGGGAAATCAGCCCCAGCATTTT.

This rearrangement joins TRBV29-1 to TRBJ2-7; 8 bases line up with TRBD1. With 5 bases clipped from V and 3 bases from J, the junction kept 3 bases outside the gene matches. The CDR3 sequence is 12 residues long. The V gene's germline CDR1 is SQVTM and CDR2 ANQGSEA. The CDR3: CSVTGGIYEQYF. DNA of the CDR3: TGCAGCGTTACAGGGGGGATCTACGAGCAGTACTTC.

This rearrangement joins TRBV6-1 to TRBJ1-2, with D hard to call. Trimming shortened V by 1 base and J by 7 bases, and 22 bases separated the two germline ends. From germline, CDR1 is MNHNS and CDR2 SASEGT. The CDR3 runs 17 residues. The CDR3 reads CASSEDGTVGALFGYTF. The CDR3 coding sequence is TGTGCCAGCAGTGAAGACGGCACAGTGGGCGCCCTATTTGGCTACACCTTC.